This TCR beta chain came from a study of T cell changes during pregnancy in multiple sclerosis. TCRdb keeps only in-frame clones here, not all; method: immunoSEQ multiplex PCR. The data hold fewer than 45,000 clones, with roughly nine tenths observed a single time. Sequencing was performed on peripheral blood, taken in the third trimester of pregnancy. The sequence derives from a female donor in good health, enrolled as a control in a pregnancy study.

CDR3 residues: CASLSSGGLNTQYF. Written as DNA, the CDR3 is TGTGCCAGTCTTTCTAGCGGGGGATTGAATACGCAGTATTTT. This chain joins TRBV2 and TRBJ2-3; 10 nucleotides match TRBD2. CDR1 and CDR2 from the germline V gene are SNHLY and FYNNEI. The junction had 10 bases not matched to a gene; V was cut back by 9 bases and J by 7 bases. This CDR3 comprises 14 residues.